These 23 T cell receptor beta chains were sequenced from one sample in a study of blood T cell repertoires in COVID-19. Sequenced by immunoSEQ multiplex PCR; TCRdb stores in-frame clones only, minus some. The sample includes roughly 300,000 clones, approximately 84% of them seen just once. Source material: peripheral blood. The receptors derive from a human donor with COVID-19, enrolled during active disease. The donor label of this sample is uncertain.

This clone was seen just once. The chain uses TRBV7-2 and TRBJ2-7; 10 bases fit TRBD1. Trimming took 8 bases from V and 1 from J; bases not matched to a gene: 5. This CDR3 has 14 amino acids. Germline lookup yields CDR1 SGHTA and CDR2 FQGNSA. The CDR3 nucleotides read TGTGCCAGCTGCCGGACAGGGGGTTCCTACGAGCAGTACTTC. Translation gives CASCRTGGSYEQYF.

The chain is built from TRBV6-5 and TRBJ1-1, with a possible D match to TRBD1 (6 bases). Trimming took 8 bases from V and 5 from J, leaving 12 bases between them. The germline V gene encodes CDR1 MNHEY and CDR2 SVGAGI. The CDR3 spans 12 residues. This CDR3 reads CASGGARTEAFF. The DNA for the CDR3 is TGTGCCAGCGGGGGGGCGCGGACTGAAGCTTTCTTT.

This chain connects TRBV19 to TRBJ2-2; tentatively, D is TRBD2 (6 bases). The CDR3 loop spans 14 amino acids. V shed 7 bases and J shed 2 bases, with 11 bases lying between them. Germline CDR1 LNHDA, CDR2 SQIVND (reference sequence). The CDR3 nucleotides are TGTGCCAGTAAACGGGAGTCCAACACCGGGGAGCTGTTTTTT. Translated, it gives CASKRESNTGELFF.

The chain combines TRBV12-5 with TRBJ1-1, with unresolved D. Trimming cost V 7 bases and J 3 bases, with 12 bases left between them. The CDR3 is 13 amino acids. The germline V gene encodes CDR1 LGHNT and CDR2 FRNRAP. The CDR3 here is CASAPLTDTEAFF. CDR3 nucleotides: TGTGCTAGTGCCCCTCTAACGGACACTGAAGCTTTCTTT. The full variable domain, in which reference TRBV12-5 and TRBJ1-1 provide the parts outside the CDR3, is DARVTQTPRHKVTEMGQEVTMRCQPILGHNTVFWYRQTMMQGLELLAYFRNRAPLDDSGMPKDRFSAEMPDATLATLKIQPSEPRDSAVYFCASAPLTDTEAFFGQGTRLTVV.

This clone was observed once. The rearrangement joins TRBV11-2 to TRBJ2-7; TRBD2 matches at 8 bases. Germline V gene lookup returns CDR1 SGHAT and CDR2 FQNNGV. V shed 5 bases and J 1 base; nucleotides not matched to a gene: 4. The CDR3 extends over 14 amino acids. DNA of the CDR3: TGTGCCAGCAGCCCGGCTAGCGGGTCCTACGAGCAGTACTTC. Translated: CASSPASGSYEQYF.

The chain carries TRBV7-5 and TRBJ1-2; TRBD1, the D gene given by the table, was not confirmed from the DNA. TRBV7-5 is flagged as a pseudogene. The CDR3 is 14 residues long. The CDR3 coding sequence is TGTGCCAGAAGCCTACAGGGTCCTCGCTGCGGCTACACCTTC. Its protein product is CARSLQGPRCGYTF.

V is TRBV5-1 and J is TRBJ2-1; D is undetermined. Germline assignment: CDR1 SGHRS and CDR2 YFSETQ. The CDR3 sequence is 15 residues long. V was trimmed by 3 bases and J by 0 bases, leaving 10 bases between them. CDR3 bases: TGCGCCAGCAGCTCTAGAAGCAGCTCCTACAATGAGCAGTTCTTC. Protein sequence: CASSSRSSSYNEQFF. Looking up the rest from reference TRBV5-1 and TRBJ2-1 gives the full variable domain: KAGVTQTPRYLIKTRGQQVTLSCSPISGHRSVSWYQQTPGQGLQFLFEYFSETQRNKGNFPGRFSGRQFSNSRSEMNVSTLELGDSALYLCASSSRSSSYNEQFFGPGTRLTVL.

The chain links TRBV28 to TRBJ2-5; 14 nucleotides agree with TRBD2. V lost 5 bases, J lost 8 bases, and 7 bases stayed unmatched. CDR1 is MDHEN and CDR2 is SYDVKM in the germline V gene. This CDR3 spans 15 amino acids. The CDR3 DNA reads as TGTGCCAGCAGTGTCCCGGGACTAGCGGGAGATACCCAGTACTTC. Amino acids: CASSVPGLAGDTQYF.

The V gene is TRBV19, the J gene TRBJ2-1, with 11 nucleotides matching TRBD2. J was trimmed by 2 bases and V by 4 bases; bases with no gene match: 13. Germline V gene data show CDR1 as LNHDA and CDR2 as SQIVND (reference sequence). The CDR3 is 19 amino acids. CDR3: CASSTYPQLAGVTYNEQFF. The CDR3 nucleotides read TGTGCCAGTAGTACATACCCCCAACTAGCGGGGGTGACCTACAATGAGCAGTTCTTC.

This chain connects TRBV4-1 to TRBJ2-2; D call uncertain. Germline CDR1 and CDR2: MGHRA and YSYEKL. Trimming cost V 4 bases and J 5 bases, with 8 bases left between them. This CDR3 region has 13 residues. This CDR3 is CASSPMRTGELFF. The CDR3 coding sequence is TGCGCCAGCAGCCCCATGAGGACCGGGGAGCTGTTTTTT.

J is TRBJ1-3 and V is TRBV4-1; D might be TRBD1 (6 bases). V lost 1 base and J lost 6, with 10 bases in between. CDR3 length equals 14 residues. Per the germline V gene, CDR1 is MGHRA and CDR2 is YSYEKL. DNA for the CDR3: TGCGCCAGCAGCCAAGGACAGGCTGTAAACACCATATATTTT. This codes for CASSQGQAVNTIYF.

The chain employs TRBV19 and TRBJ2-2, with TRBD2 matching 9 bases. Trimming removed 1 base from V and 4 bases from J; junction bases left unmatched: 7. This CDR3 is 17 amino acids long. Germline assignment: CDR1 LNHDA and CDR2 SQIVND (reference sequence). The CDR3 DNA is TGTGCCAGTAGTATAGTACTTAGCGGGAGCCCCACCGGGGAGCTGTTTTTT. Amino acids: CASSIVLSGSPTGELFF.

V gene TRBV5-1 combines with J gene TRBJ1-2; TRBD1 aligns across 7 bases. The V gene end was trimmed by 0 bases and the J gene end by 3 bases; junction bases not matched to a gene: 2. The CDR3 loop spans 14 amino acids. Per the germline V gene, CDR1 is SGHRS and CDR2 is YFSETQ. The DNA for the CDR3 is TGCGCCAGCAGCTTGGTAGGGGGCGACTATGGCTACACCTTC. It encodes CASSLVGGDYGYTF.

The chain links TRBV4-3 to TRBJ1-1; possible D gene TRBD1, 6 bases. In germline, CDR1 is LGHNA, CDR2 YSLEER. The V and J ends lost 0 bases and 5 bases respectively, with 13 bases between them. The CDR3 loop spans 15 amino acids. The CDR3 loop is CASSQDAHQGTEAFF. The CDR3 region has the DNA TGCGCCAGCAGCCAAGATGCACACCAGGGGACTGAAGCTTTCTTT.

CDR3 sequence: CASSARGYTGELFF. The CDR3 nucleotides read TGTGCCAGCAGTGCCCGGGGGTACACCGGGGAGCTGTTTTTT. The chain couples TRBV9 to TRBJ2-2; the D gene is possibly TRBD2 (6 bases). Germline CDR1 is SGDLS and CDR2 is YYNGEE. The length of the CDR3 is 14 residues. The V end lost 5 bases, the J end lost 3 bases, and 11 bases lay between the germline ends.

This chain connects TRBV3-1 (or the pseudogene TRBV3-2) to TRBJ1-2; perhaps TRBD1 as D (5 bases). V was pared by 0 bases and J by 8 bases, with 16 bases between. The CDR3 length is 15 residues. CDR1 is LGHDT, CDR2 YNNKEL, per germline (reference sequence). The CDR3 is CASSQDLSQGWGYTF. The CDR3 DNA sequence: TGTGCCAGCAGCCAAGATCTTAGTCAGGGATGGGGCTACACCTTC.

V usage is TRBV7-9 and J usage is TRBJ2-5, with 9 positions matching TRBD1. Germline V lookup: CDR1 SEHNR, CDR2 FQNEAQ (reference sequence). This CDR3 region has 14 residues. Unmatched junction bases numbered 5, after V lost 4 bases and J lost 5 bases. The CDR3 region is CASSSTGGEETQYF. DNA of the CDR3: TGTGCCAGCAGCTCAACAGGGGGCGAGGAGACCCAGTACTTC. Drawing the rest from reference TRBV7-9 and TRBJ2-5, the complete variable domain is DTGVSQNPRHKITKRGQNVTFRCDPISEHNRLYWYRQTLGQGPEFLTYFQNEAQLEKSRLLSDRFSAERPKGSFSTLEIQRTEQGDSAMYLCASSSTGGEETQYFGPGTRLLVL.

The J gene is TRBJ2-3, the V gene TRBV5-1; 7 positions agree with TRBD1. The V gene end was trimmed by 3 bases and the J gene end by 2 bases; junction bases not matched to a gene: 12. This CDR3 spans 17 amino acids. Looked up from germline, CDR1 is SGHRS and CDR2 is YFSETQ. The CDR3 is CASSSTGAAISTDTQYF. The CDR3 nucleotides read TGCGCCAGCAGCTCTACAGGGGCCGCAATATCCACAGATACGCAGTATTTT.

The chain recombines TRBV30 with TRBJ2-5; 9 bases agree with TRBD2. Germline V gene data show CDR1 as GTSNPN and CDR2 as SVGIG (reference sequence). J gave up 5 bases and V 2 bases, and 15 bases lay outside the gene matches. The CDR3 spans 17 residues. As DNA, the CDR3 is TGTGCCTGGAGTTTCCCCGTGGTAGCGGGAGCACAGGAGACCCAGTACTTC. It is translated as CAWSFPVVAGAQETQYF.

The chain links TRBV4-3 to TRBJ2-2, with D possibly TRBD2 on 6 matching bases. Germline V lookup: CDR1 LGHNA, CDR2 YSLEER. V gave up 0 bases and J gave up 2 bases, with 13 bases separating them. The CDR3 extends over 17 amino acids. For the CDR3, the DNA is TGCGCCAGCAGCCAAGATCCGGTCGGGAGTAACACCGGGGAGCTGTTTTTT. Amino acid sequence: CASSQDPVGSNTGELFF.

The V gene is TRBV5-1, the J gene TRBJ2-7; 9 bases match TRBD2. V shed 4 bases and J 2 bases; nucleotides not matched to a gene: 4. CDR3 length: 14 residues. Germline values: CDR1 SGHRS, CDR2 YFSETQ. The CDR3 region is CASSPGTSTYEQYF. The CDR3 DNA reads as TGCGCCAGCAGCCCTGGGACTAGCACCTACGAGCAGTACTTC.

This clone appeared a few times. V usage is TRBV28 and J usage is TRBJ1-4; D perhaps matches TRBD1 (6 bases). CDR3 length: 15 residues. Deletions cut 5 bases from V and 4 bases from J, with 14 bases between. In germline, CDR1 is MDHEN, CDR2 SYDVKM. The CDR3 spells CASSPLRDINEKLFF. In DNA, the CDR3 is TGTGCCAGCAGTCCTCTCCGGGACATTAATGAAAAACTGTTTTTT.

This clone has a single count. The chain is built from TRBV5-1 and TRBJ1-1; D perhaps matches TRBD1 (5 bases). Germline CDR1 SGHRS, CDR2 YFSETQ. CDR3 size: 15 residues. Trimming shortened V by 0 bases and J by 6 bases, and 15 bases separated the two germline ends. Here the CDR3 DNA reads TGCGCCAGCAGCTTGGTAATCTCCAGGGTCGCTGAAGCTTTCTTT. Translating it yields CASSLVISRVAEAFF.